The 18 T cell receptor beta chains in this list originate from one sample, sequenced in a study of shared clonotypes between healthy human individuals (dated by TCRdb to between 2020 and 2021). Libraries were prepared through the immunoSEQ multiplex PCR assay. TCRdb holds this immuneACCESS table with in-frame rearrangements only. Some clones are missing; in checked studies, unresolved V genes explain under half, and the rest has no known cause. A total of 400,000 to 500,000 clones appear in this sample, roughly 78% of them only once. The ten largest clones add up to over 9.5% of the sample. The sequenced material came from PBMCs. The receptor set was obtained from a middle-aged woman in good health. Some clones in this sample may be carry-over from other donors' samples.

The chain joins TRBV7-2 to TRBJ1-4; 10 nucleotides match TRBD1. V dropped 5 bases and J dropped 7; count of bases not matched to a gene: 4. The CDR3 runs to 14 residues. Germline V gene data show CDR1 as SGHTA and CDR2 as FQGNSA. The CDR3 sequence is CASSQTGGSEKLFF. DNA of the CDR3: TGTGCCAGCAGCCAGACAGGGGGCAGTGAAAAACTGTTTTTT.

This chain joins TRBV7-2 and TRBJ1-4; no clear D gene. V lost 4 bases and J lost 12, with 15 bases in between. CDR1 is SGHTA and CDR2 is FQGNSA in the germline V gene. The CDR3 sequence is 13 residues long. The CDR3 DNA sequence: TGTGCCAGCAGCTCAGACTCCGGGTCCCAACTGTTTTTT. This encodes CASSSDSGSQLFF. Together with reference TRBV7-2 and TRBJ1-4, the CDR3 gives the full variable domain: GAGVSQSPSNKVTEKGKDVELRCDPISGHTALYWYRQSLGQGLEFLIYFQGNSAPDKSGLPSDRFSAERTGGSVSTLTIQRTQQEDSAVYLCASSSDSGSQLFFGSGTQLSVL.

This sequence joins TRBV2 and TRBJ1-2; no clear D. Germline lookup yields CDR1 SNHLY and CDR2 FYNNEI. Trimming removed 6 bases at V and 4 bases at J, with 9 bases between. There are 12 residues in the CDR3. DNA of the CDR3: TGTGCCAGCAGAGTGGAGAGCTATGGCTACACCTTC. It encodes CASRVESYGYTF.

The chain combines TRBV6-1 with TRBJ2-7; the match to TRBD1 covers 9 bases. V lost 4 bases and J lost 1; bases outside the gene matches: 8. Germline V CDR1 and CDR2: MNHNS, SASEGT. CDR3 size: 16 residues. The CDR3 bases are TGTGCCAGCAGTGTTGGGACAGGGTATCCTTCCTACGAGCAGTACTTC. This translates into CASSVGTGYPSYEQYF.

The V and J genes are TRBV4-2 and TRBJ1-4; tentative D call: TRBD1 (5 bases). Deletions cut 0 bases from V and 4 bases from J, with 12 bases between. Per the germline V gene, CDR1 is LGHNA and CDR2 is YNFKEQ. This CDR3 is built from 16 residues. The CDR3 nucleotides read TGTGCCAGCAGCCAAGATCAGACAGACGATAATGAAAAACTGTTTTTT. Encoded protein: CASSQDQTDDNEKLFF.

J is TRBJ1-2 and V is TRBV28; possible D gene TRBD1, 6 bases. Germline CDR1 is MDHEN and CDR2 is SYDVKM. The CDR3 runs 14 residues. With 4 bases removed from V and 8 bases from J, the gap between germline ends came to 17 bases. CDR3 nucleotide sequence: TGTGCCAGCAGTTCTTTTCCCCGGACAGCGGGCTACACCTTC. Translation: CASSSFPRTAGYTF.

The chain links TRBV5-1 to TRBJ2-1, with TRBD2 matching over 9 bases. This CDR3 comprises 16 residues. Germline V gene data show CDR1 as SGHRS and CDR2 as YFSETQ. Trimming took 0 bases from V and 9 from J; bases not matched to a gene: 10. The CDR3 nucleotides read TGCGCCAGCAGCTTGGAGCCCGGGACTAGCAATTCTGAGCAGTTCTTC. This sequence encodes CASSLEPGTSNSEQFF.

The chain links TRBV4-1 to TRBJ1-2; unclear D gene. Trimming cost V 0 bases and J 6 bases, with 11 bases left between them. In germline, CDR1 is MGHRA, CDR2 YSYEKL. This CDR3 comprises 14 residues. CDR3: CASSQDGVYNGYTF. The CDR3 DNA is TGCGCCAGCAGCCAAGACGGGGTTTACAATGGCTACACCTTC.

This clone has just a few counts. The junction shows a germline mismatch at one end, possibly a read error. This chain links TRBV4-3 with TRBJ1-5, with D unclear. Germline V lookup: CDR1 LGHNA, CDR2 YSLEER. This CDR3 is 16 amino acids long. CDR3 protein: CASSQEEGVSDQPQHF. For the CDR3, the DNA is TGCGCCAGCAGCCAAGAGGAAGGAGTTAGCGATCAGCCCCAGCATTTT.

This rearrangement joins TRBV5-5 to TRBJ2-7; TRBD2 matches 8 bases. In germline, CDR1 is SGHKS, CDR2 YYEKEE (reference sequence). CDR3 size: 15 residues. The trim removed 7 bases at V and 6 bases at J, leaving 15 bases unmatched. In DNA, the CDR3 is TGTGCCAGCCGAATGAGCGGGAGTCAAGTAGGCGAGCAGTACTTC. This translates into CASRMSGSQVGEQYF.

This chain uses TRBV9 with TRBJ2-7; no clear D gene. Germline-derived CDR1 and CDR2 are SGDLS and YYNGEE. This CDR3 spans 12 amino acids. Trimming left V 4 bases short and J 5 bases short, with 10 bases between. The CDR3 DNA sequence: TGTGCCAGCAGCCCAAACGTTCACGAGCAGTACTTC. Residues: CASSPNVHEQYF.

This chain links TRBV27 with TRBJ2-3, with D hard to call. V lost 3 bases, J lost 2 bases, and 12 bases lay in between. CDR3 length equals 15 residues. Germline loops: CDR1 MNHEY, CDR2 SMNVEV (reference sequence). The CDR3 here is CASSFKGIPTDTQYF. As DNA, the CDR3 is TGTGCCAGCAGTTTTAAGGGTATTCCCACAGATACGCAGTATTTT.

This clone was counted many times. The rearrangement joins TRBV25-1 to TRBJ1-3; D is unresolved. CDR1 and CDR2 (germline): MGHDK, SYGVNS. The CDR3 is 16 amino acids. Trimming pared 4 bases from V and 7 bases from J, leaving 20 bases between. The CDR3 spells CASSAQLDGLRNTIYF. The CDR3 nucleotides are TGTGCCAGCAGTGCGCAACTGGACGGGCTTCGGAACACCATATATTTT.

This chain connects TRBV21-1 to TRBJ1-1; the D segment call TRBD1 is taken from the table without a DNA check. TRBV21-1 is an annotated pseudogene. The CDR3 extends over 16 amino acids. CDR3 coding DNA: TGTGCCAGCAGCAAGTCAGACGGACAGGGAGGCACTGAAGCTTTCTTT. Protein sequence: CASSKSDGQGGTEAFF.

The chain links TRBV5-1 to TRBJ2-3; 13 bases map to TRBD2. This CDR3 comprises 18 residues. J was trimmed by 0 bases and V by 4 bases; bases with no gene match: 8. Germline V CDR1 and CDR2: SGHRS, YFSETQ. CDR3 loop: CASSPGLAGALSTDTQYF. Written as DNA, the CDR3 is TGCGCCAGCAGCCCCGGACTAGCGGGAGCCCTTAGCACAGATACGCAGTATTTT.

The rearrangement links TRBV29-1 to TRBJ1-2, with TRBD1 matching 8 bases. Germline V lookup: CDR1 SQVTM, CDR2 ANQGSEA. Trimming removed 4 bases from V and 6 bases from J; junction bases left unmatched: 4. There are 12 residues in the CDR3. This CDR3 is CSVVDRVHGYTF. The CDR3 region has the DNA TGCAGCGTTGTGGACAGGGTCCATGGCTACACCTTC.

The chain uses TRBV5-8 and TRBJ1-5, with D perhaps TRBD1 (5 bases). Per the germline V gene, CDR1 is SGHTS and CDR2 is YDEGEE. This CDR3 is 13 amino acids long. Trimming took 0 bases from V and 6 from J, leaving 7 bases between them. The DNA of the CDR3 is TGTGCCAGCAGCTTGGGGGGGGGTCAGCCCCAGCATTTT. It specifies CASSLGGGQPQHF.

The chain combines TRBV18 with TRBJ2-1; maybe TRBD2 (5 bases). CDR1 and CDR2 (germline): KGHSH, LQKENI. V was trimmed by 6 bases and J by 5 bases, leaving 23 bases between them. This CDR3 comprises 17 residues. The CDR3 DNA reads TGTGCCAGCTCCCCTCTGTCCGGTACTAGACAAGACAATGAGCAGTTCTTC. It translates to CASSPLSGTRQDNEQFF.